In its sample, the clone carrying this TCR beta chain ranks as medium-sized. The data stem from a study of metastatic and nonmetastatic thyroid tumors. In the original workflow: Clinicopathological groups supplied CDR3 differences that were used to build a distant-metastasis classifier for papillary thyroid cancer. TCRdb re-analyzed the PCR reads through MiXCR. Clone size and V and J calls follow TCRdb, not the original study. The table lists over 35,000 clones, around an eighth of them singletons. No treatment had been given to any patient before thyroid surgery. What was sequenced was blood. The sequence was collected from a female donor with papillary thyroid cancer or a benign thyroid nodule (not recorded which). Some clones in this sample may be carry-over from other donors' samples.

This CDR3 reads CASSYGSQGMNTEAFF. In DNA form, the CDR3 reads TGTGCCAGCAGTTACGGGTCCCAGGGGATGAACACTGAAGCTTTCTTT. The chain uses TRBV6-5 and TRBJ1-1; D possibly corresponds to TRBD1 (6 bases). Trimming stripped 2 bases from V and 0 bases from J, with 13 bases between. Germline assignment: CDR1 MNHEY and CDR2 SVGAGI. The CDR3 extends over 16 amino acids.